This T cell receptor beta chain was observed in a study of patients and donors after allogeneic stem cell transplantation. TCRdb fed the RT-PCR reads into MiXCR, producing one record per CDR3 protein. The sample records about 230,000 distinct CDR3 sequences, 13% to 15% being singletons. The TCR was taken from a human donor who was either an allogeneic HSCT recipient or a stem cell or donor lymphocyte infusion donor (not recorded which). It is not recorded whose cells these are; they may come from a transplant donor. Material for sequencing was blood, either unsorted or a sorted T cell fraction (not recorded which).

CDR3 in amino acids: CATSDRALTDTQYF. CDR3 sequence (DNA): TGTGCCACCAGTGATCGGGCTCTCACAGATACGCAGTATTTT. This rearrangement joins TRBV24-1 to TRBJ2-3, with no clear D. V lost 3 bases to trimming and J lost 2 bases, with 8 bases between them. CDR1 is KGHDR and CDR2 is SFDVKD in the germline V gene. This CDR3 is built from 14 residues.